The 27 T cell receptor beta chains below all came from one sample that was sequenced in a study of Ad26.COV2.S vaccination and SARS-CoV-2 variants. The method was immunoSEQ multiplex PCR; TCRdb's version includes in-frame clones alone and lacks a portion of them. This sample has about 480,000 clones, with around nine tenths found just once. The sample's treatment: roughly 19 received Ad26.COV2.S at low or high dose, single or two shots; several received placebo; per-sample allocation not given. Collection of samples fell on day 63 after the first vaccine or placebo injection. Sequencing used peripheral blood, obtained in a trial of Ad26.COV2.S vaccine versus placebo. These receptors were obtained from a person aged 18-65 years who received the Ad26.COV2.S COVID-19 vaccine or a placebo.

The rearrangement links TRBV6-1 to TRBJ2-7, with D possibly being TRBD2 (6 bases). Germline V gene lookup returns CDR1 MNHNS and CDR2 SASEGT. V lost 4 bases and J 5 bases, leaving 24 bases between the germline ends. The CDR3 is 17 amino acids. CDR3 bases: TGTGCCAGCAGTGGGTTTGCGGGAAAAGGGCTCTTGAACGAGCAGTACTTC. This sequence encodes CASSGFAGKGLLNEQYF.

The chain is built from TRBV10-3 and TRBJ2-3; a possible D gene is TRBD1 (5 bases). CDR3 length equals 14 residues. The ends were cut back, 2 bases at V and 2 bases at J, with 8 bases in the middle. Germline V CDR1 and CDR2: ENHRY, SYGVKD. Here the CDR3 DNA reads TGTGCCATCAGTGAGGAACAGGACACAGATACGCAGTATTTT. Protein sequence: CAISEEQDTDTQYF.

This clone occurred a few times. The gene calls are TRBV6-5 and TRBJ2-7, with D perhaps TRBD1 or TRBD2 (5 bases each). V was cut by 6 bases and J by 2 bases, with 5 bases left in between. The CDR3 contains 11 residues. Germline CDR1 reads MNHEY; CDR2 reads SVGAGI. CDR3 sequence (DNA): TGTGCCAGCAGGGGACCCTACGAGCAGTACTTC. As protein: CASRGPYEQYF.

The chain joins TRBV7-3 to TRBJ1-2; no clear D gene. The germline V and J ends were trimmed by 0 bases and 1 base, with 12 bases remaining between them. The CDR3 is made up of 16 amino acids. Germline values: CDR1 SGHTA, CDR2 FQGTGA. CDR3 in amino acids: CASSLTGMNYNYGYTF. DNA for the CDR3: TGTGCCAGCAGCTTAACCGGGATGAACTATAACTATGGCTACACCTTC. Full variable domain (remainder filled in from reference TRBV7-3 and TRBJ1-2): GAGVSQTPSNKVTEKGKYVELRCDPISGHTALYWYRQSLGQGPEFLIYFQGTGAADDSGLPNDRFFAVRPEGSVSTLKIQRTERGDSAVYLCASSLTGMNYNYGYTFGSGTRLTVV.

The J gene is TRBJ1-1, the V gene TRBV9; possibly TRBD1 for D (5 bases). Trimming took off 4 bases at V and 7 bases at J, with 20 bases between the two ends. Germline CDR1 SGDLS, CDR2 YYNGEE. The CDR3 runs to 15 residues. DNA for the CDR3: TGTGCCAGCAGCCCAGGCGGACAAGGCTGGGGTGAAGCTTTCTTT. It yields the protein CASSPGGQGWGEAFF.

V gene TRBV28 combines with J gene TRBJ2-1; D may be TRBD1 or TRBD2 (5 bases each). Germline CDR1 and CDR2: MDHEN and SYDVKM. This CDR3 region has 15 residues. Trimming cost V 5 bases and J 5 bases, with 16 bases left between them. DNA of the CDR3: TGTGCCAGCAGTCACAGGACTGGACGGGACAATGAGCAGTTCTTC. Encoded protein: CASSHRTGRDNEQFF.

There are a few counts of this clone. The genes are TRBV25-1 and TRBJ2-3; no reliable D call. Germline V CDR1 and CDR2: MGHDK, SYGVNS. Deletions cut 7 bases from V and 3 bases from J, with 8 bases between. The CDR3 loop spans 12 amino acids. In DNA, the CDR3 is TGTGCCAGCACTAGAGGTACAGATACGCAGTATTTT. Protein product: CASTRGTDTQYF.

V and J are TRBV15 and TRBJ1-5, with D hard to call. The CDR3 runs 15 residues. From germline, CDR1 is LNHNV and CDR2 YYDKDF (reference sequence). The ends were cut back, 1 base at V and 11 bases at J, with 18 bases in the middle. CDR3 region: CATSRGPEELRSQHF. CDR3 nucleotide sequence: TGTGCCACCAGCAGAGGACCGGAGGAACTGAGGTCCCAGCATTTT.

The chain links TRBV5-6 to TRBJ2-3, with D perhaps matching TRBD1 or TRBD2 (5 bases each). V lost 0 bases and J 4 bases, leaving 15 bases between the germline ends. The CDR3 spans 16 residues. In germline, CDR1 is SGHDT, CDR2 YYEEEE. The CDR3 protein is CASSLAGSGTADTQYF. CDR3 DNA: TGTGCCAGCAGCTTGGCTGGGTCGGGGACCGCAGATACGCAGTATTTT.

The rearrangement joins TRBV6-6 to TRBJ2-1; no clear D. The CDR3 runs 15 residues. From germline, CDR1 is MNHNY and CDR2 SVGAGI (reference sequence). V lost 0 bases, J lost 2 bases, and 8 bases lay in between. The CDR3 region is CASSYSKGPYNEQFF. CDR3 bases: TGTGCCAGCAGTTACTCGAAGGGCCCCTACAATGAGCAGTTCTTC.

This clone was counted a single time. The chain recombines TRBV11-2 with TRBJ2-2; TRBD2 is a possible D gene (6 bases). The CDR3 has 14 residues. Germline V gene sequence: CDR1 SGHAT, CDR2 FQNNGV. Deletions cut 3 bases from V and 4 bases from J, with 9 bases between. CDR3 amino acids: CASSLAGLTGELFF. CDR3 DNA sequence: TGTGCCAGCAGCTTGGCGGGACTCACCGGGGAGCTGTTTTTT.

This chain links TRBV28 with TRBJ1-4; no clear D. With 1 base removed from V and 0 bases from J, the gap between germline ends came to 6 bases. There are 15 residues in the CDR3. Germline values: CDR1 MDHEN, CDR2 SYDVKM. The CDR3 protein is CASSLSVATNEKLFF. The CDR3 DNA follows: TGTGCCAGCAGTTTATCGGTTGCAACTAATGAAAAACTGTTTTTT.

The chain combines TRBV5-4 with TRBJ1-2; D possibly corresponds to TRBD1 (6 bases). Trimming removed 2 bases from V and 2 bases from J, with 13 bases in between. Per the germline V gene, CDR1 is SGHNT and CDR2 is YYREEE (reference sequence). This CDR3 is built from 15 residues. The CDR3 here is CASSLSAGTNYGYTF. For the CDR3, the DNA is TGTGCCAGCAGCTTATCGGCCGGGACAAACTATGGCTACACCTTC.

This chain uses TRBV12-3 or TRBV12-4 with TRBJ1-2; 9 bases agree with TRBD1. The CDR3 sequence is 13 residues long. Trimming cost V 5 bases and J 6 bases; bases outside gene matches: 4. The chain's CDR3 is CASSNRGLDGYTF. The CDR3 nucleotides are TGTGCCAGCAGTAACAGGGGGCTGGATGGCTACACCTTC.

The chain uses TRBV30 and TRBJ1-1, with a possible D match to TRBD1 (6 bases). In germline, CDR1 is GTSNPN, CDR2 SVGIG (reference sequence). Trimming removed 0 bases from V and 5 bases from J, with 16 bases in between. CDR3 length: 15 amino acids. The CDR3 loop is CAWSVAGGYGTEAFF. Written as DNA, the CDR3 is TGTGCCTGGAGTGTGGCGGGGGGCTACGGGACTGAAGCTTTCTTT.

The V and J genes are TRBV7-2 and TRBJ2-2; 8 bases fit TRBD1. Germline lookup yields CDR1 SGHTA and CDR2 FQGNSA. With 6 bases clipped from V and 5 bases from J, the junction kept 8 bases outside the gene matches. CDR3 length: 15 amino acids. The CDR3 region has the DNA TGTGCCAGCAGAACTAAACAGGGGGTGACCGGGGAGCTGTTTTTT. Protein product: CASRTKQGVTGELFF.

V gene TRBV5-4 combines with J gene TRBJ2-2; 7 nucleotides align to TRBD2. This CDR3 is built from 15 residues. Looked up from germline, CDR1 is SGHNT and CDR2 is YYREEE (reference sequence). Unmatched junction bases numbered 1, after V lost 2 bases and J lost 0 bases. CDR3 DNA sequence: TGTGCCAGCAGCTTAGGACTAGCGAACACCGGGGAGCTGTTTTTT. It codes for CASSLGLANTGELFF. Full variable domain (rest looked up from reference TRBV5-4 and TRBJ2-2): ETGVTQSPTHLIKTRGQQVTLRCSSQSGHNTVSWYQQALGQGPQFIFQYYREEENGRGNFPPRFSGLQFPNYSSELNVNALELDDSALYLCASSLGLANTGELFFGEGSRLTVL.

The chain links TRBV6-2 or TRBV6-3 to TRBJ2-1, with 14 bases that match TRBD2. The germline V gene encodes CDR1 MNHEY and CDR2 SVGEGT. The CDR3 has 17 residues. V lost 2 bases and J lost 7; bases outside the gene matches: 7. The CDR3 loop reads CASSYAQGLAGANEQFF. For the CDR3, the DNA is TGTGCCAGCAGTTACGCCCAGGGACTAGCGGGAGCTAATGAGCAGTTCTTC.

The chain carries TRBV11-2 and TRBJ2-7; maybe TRBD1 (6 bases). With 3 bases removed from V and 6 bases from J, the gap between germline ends came to 9 bases. Germline V gene sequence: CDR1 SGHAT, CDR2 FQNNGV. The CDR3 length is 12 residues. The DNA of the CDR3 is TGTGCCAGCAGCTTGGGGGCTGGCGAGCAGTACTTC. Translating it yields CASSLGAGEQYF.

This clone was detected once. The chain combines TRBV11-3 with TRBJ2-7; no reliable D call. The CDR3 spans 13 residues. Deletions cut 1 base from V and 6 bases from J, with 10 bases between. The germline gives CDR1 SGHNT, CDR2 YENEEA. The DNA for the CDR3 is TGTGCCAGCAGCTTAGGCCCTATCTCCGAGCAGTACTTC. The encoded protein is CASSLGPISEQYF.

The V gene is TRBV30, the J gene TRBJ2-7, with D possibly TRBD1 on 6 matching bases. The ends were cut back, 0 bases at V and 4 bases at J, with 13 bases in the middle. Germline CDR1 and CDR2: GTSNPN and SVGIG (reference sequence). The CDR3 is 14 residues long. CDR3 in amino acids: CAWSVGTSFYEQYF. The DNA of the CDR3 is TGTGCCTGGAGTGTCGGGACATCTTTTTACGAGCAGTACTTC.

This clone was counted many times. As DNA, the CDR3 is TGTGCCAGCAGTTTAGGTAGCGGGAGGCCCGGGGAGCTGTTTTTT. Residues: CASSLGSGRPGELFF. This rearrangement joins TRBV27 to TRBJ2-2, with 10 bases fitting TRBD2. J lost 6 bases, V lost 2 bases, and 3 bases had no gene match. This CDR3 contains 15 residues. CDR1 is MNHEY and CDR2 is SMNVEV in the germline V gene (reference sequence).

This rearrangement joins TRBV2 to TRBJ2-2; D ambiguous. Trimming stripped 5 bases from V and 2 bases from J, with 9 bases between. From germline, CDR1 is SNHLY and CDR2 FYNNEI. The CDR3 sequence is 14 residues long. CDR3 DNA sequence: TGTGCCAGCAGTCGTAGTCCCAACACCGGGGAGCTGTTTTTT. Its translation: CASSRSPNTGELFF. The full variable domain, completed using reference TRBV2 and TRBJ2-2, is EPEVTQTPSHQVTQMGQEVILRCVPISNHLYFYWYRQILGQKVEFLVSFYNNEISEKSEIFDDQFSVERPDGSNFTLKIRSTKLEDSAMYFCASSRSPNTGELFFGEGSRLTVL.

CDR3 nucleotide sequence: TGCAGCGTGGGGGACAGGCAACGCGGCTACACCTTC. This translates into CSVGDRQRGYTF. The chain combines TRBV29-1 with TRBJ1-2; 8 bases line up with TRBD1. The CDR3 covers 12 residues. Unmatched junction bases numbered 8, after V lost 6 bases and J lost 8 bases. Germline CDR1 and CDR2: SQVTM and ANQGSEA.

This chain joins TRBV19 and TRBJ1-2; 9 bases are shared with TRBD1. V gave up 6 bases and J gave up 2 bases; unmatched junction bases: 4. This CDR3 is built from 14 residues. Germline CDR1 reads LNHDA; CDR2 reads SQIVND (reference sequence). This chain's CDR3 is CASRDRGINYGYTF. The CDR3 DNA reads as TGTGCCAGTAGAGACAGGGGGATCAACTATGGCTACACCTTC.

This clone was seen at least ten times. This sequence joins TRBV7-9 and TRBJ1-5; D may be TRBD1 (5 bases). CDR1 SEHNR and CDR2 FQNEAQ come from the germline V gene (reference sequence). The CDR3 spans 14 residues. The V and J ends lost 0 bases and 5 bases respectively, with 8 bases between them. CDR3 nucleotides: TGTGCCAGCAGCTTAGCGGGGGGAGATCAGCCCCAGCATTTT. This translates into CASSLAGGDQPQHF.

The V gene is TRBV28, the J gene TRBJ2-3, with 8 positions matching TRBD2. V dropped 3 bases and J dropped 4; count of bases not matched to a gene: 9. Germline-derived CDR1 and CDR2 are MDHEN and SYDVKM. The CDR3 contains 16 residues. CDR3 in DNA: TGTGCCAGCAGTTTGCCGGGAGCGGGAGTGTCAGATACGCAGTATTTT. Translating it yields CASSLPGAGVSDTQYF.